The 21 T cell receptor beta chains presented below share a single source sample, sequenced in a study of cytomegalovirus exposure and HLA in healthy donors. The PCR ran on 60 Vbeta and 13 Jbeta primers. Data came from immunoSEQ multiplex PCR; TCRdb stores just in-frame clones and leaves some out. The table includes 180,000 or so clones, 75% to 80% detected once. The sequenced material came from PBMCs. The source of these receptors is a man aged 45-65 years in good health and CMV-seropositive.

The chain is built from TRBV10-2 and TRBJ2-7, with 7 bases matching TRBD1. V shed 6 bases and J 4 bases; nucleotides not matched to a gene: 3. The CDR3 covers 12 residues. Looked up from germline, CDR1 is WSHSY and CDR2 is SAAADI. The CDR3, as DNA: TGCGCCAGCAGCTACAGGGGTTACGAGCAGTACGTC. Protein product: CASSYRGYEQYV.

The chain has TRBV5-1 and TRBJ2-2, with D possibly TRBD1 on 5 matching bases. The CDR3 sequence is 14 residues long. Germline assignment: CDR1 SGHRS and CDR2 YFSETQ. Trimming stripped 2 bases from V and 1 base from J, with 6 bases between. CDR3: CASSFDRNTGELFF. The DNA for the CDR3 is TGCGCCAGCAGCTTTGACAGGAACACCGGGGAGCTGTTTTTT.

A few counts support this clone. CDR3 bases: TGTGCCAGCAGTTTATTAGGCGGACAGGGGGATAGAGAGACCCAGTACTTC. Its translation is CASSLLGGQGDRETQYF. The V gene is TRBV28, the J gene TRBJ2-5; 10 positions match TRBD1. This CDR3 has 17 residues. With V trimmed by 1 base and J by 4 bases, 9 bases remained unmatched. Germline V gene sequence: CDR1 MDHEN, CDR2 SYDVKM.

CDR3 DNA: TGTGCCAGCAGTGAGTCATCGGTGTCCGGCTACACCTTC. It specifies CASSESSVSGYTF. The chain employs TRBV6-4 and TRBJ1-2; D uncertain. The germline V and J ends were trimmed by 3 bases and 8 bases, with 13 bases remaining between them. Germline V gene data show CDR1 as MRHNA and CDR2 as SNTAGT. The CDR3 sequence is 13 residues long.

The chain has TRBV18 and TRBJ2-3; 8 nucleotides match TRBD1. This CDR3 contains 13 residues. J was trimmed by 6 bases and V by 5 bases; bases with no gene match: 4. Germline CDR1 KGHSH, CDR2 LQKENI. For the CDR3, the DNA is TGTGCCAGCTCAGGGACAGGTGCGGATACGCAGTATTTT. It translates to CASSGTGADTQYF.

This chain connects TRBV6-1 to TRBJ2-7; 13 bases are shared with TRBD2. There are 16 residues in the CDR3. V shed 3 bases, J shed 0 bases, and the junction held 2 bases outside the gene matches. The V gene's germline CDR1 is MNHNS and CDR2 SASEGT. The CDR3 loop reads CASSDRLAGGSYEQYV. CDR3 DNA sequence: TGTGCCAGCAGTGACAGACTAGCGGGGGGCTCCTACGAGCAGTACGTC.

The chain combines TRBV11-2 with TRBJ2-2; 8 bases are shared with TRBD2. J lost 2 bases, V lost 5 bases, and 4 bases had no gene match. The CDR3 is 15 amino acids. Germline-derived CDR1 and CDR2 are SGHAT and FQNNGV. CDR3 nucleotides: TGTGCCAGCAGCCGGGGACTAGATAACACCGGGGAGCTGTTTTTT. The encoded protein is CASSRGLDNTGELFF.

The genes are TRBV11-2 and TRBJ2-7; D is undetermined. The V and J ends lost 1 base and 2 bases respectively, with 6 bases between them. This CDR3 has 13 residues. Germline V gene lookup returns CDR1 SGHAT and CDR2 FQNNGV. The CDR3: CASSLVVAYEQYF. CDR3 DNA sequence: TGTGCCAGCAGCTTAGTGGTAGCCTACGAGCAGTACTTC.

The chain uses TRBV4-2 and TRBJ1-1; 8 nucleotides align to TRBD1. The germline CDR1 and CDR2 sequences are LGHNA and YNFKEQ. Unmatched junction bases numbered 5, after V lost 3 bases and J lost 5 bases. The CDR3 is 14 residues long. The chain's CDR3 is CASSHVQGGTEAFF. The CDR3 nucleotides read TGTGCCAGCAGCCACGTACAGGGGGGGACTGAAGCTTTCTTT.

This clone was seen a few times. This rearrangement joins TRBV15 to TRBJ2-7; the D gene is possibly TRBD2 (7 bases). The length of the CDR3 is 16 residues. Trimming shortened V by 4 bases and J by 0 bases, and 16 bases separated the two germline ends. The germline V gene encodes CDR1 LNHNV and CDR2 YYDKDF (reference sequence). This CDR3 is CATSKGGGGSSYEQYF. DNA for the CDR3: TGTGCCACCAGCAAAGGGGGAGGGGGGAGCTCCTACGAGCAGTACTTC.

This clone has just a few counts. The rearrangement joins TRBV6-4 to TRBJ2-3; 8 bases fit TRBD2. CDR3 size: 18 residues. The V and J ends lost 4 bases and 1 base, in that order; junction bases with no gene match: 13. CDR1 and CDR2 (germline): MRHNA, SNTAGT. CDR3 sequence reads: CASSARAGGALGTDTQYF. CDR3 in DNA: TGTGCCAGCAGTGCCCGAGCCGGGGGGGCACTTGGCACAGATACGCAGTATTTT.

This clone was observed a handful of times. The CDR3 protein is CASSSPGTGSSYEQYV. The CDR3 coding sequence is TGTGCCAGCAGTTCCCCCGGGACAGGGTCCTCCTACGAGCAGTACGTC. The chain couples TRBV28 to TRBJ2-7; TRBD1 matches at 9 bases. Trimming at V came to 4 bases and at J to 0 bases, leaving 7 bases not matched to a gene. Looked up from germline, CDR1 is MDHEN and CDR2 is SYDVKM. The CDR3 sequence is 16 residues long.

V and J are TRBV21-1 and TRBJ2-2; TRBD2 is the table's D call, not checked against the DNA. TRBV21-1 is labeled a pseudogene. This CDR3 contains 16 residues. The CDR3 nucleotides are TGTGCCAGCAGCAAATTCCTAGCGGCGAACACCGGGGAGCTGTTTTTT. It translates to CASSKFLAANTGELFF.

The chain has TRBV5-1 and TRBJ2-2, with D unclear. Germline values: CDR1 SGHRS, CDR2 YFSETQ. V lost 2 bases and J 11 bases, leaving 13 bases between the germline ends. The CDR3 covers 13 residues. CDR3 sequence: CASSFGPPNELFF. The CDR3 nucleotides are TGCGCCAGCAGCTTTGGGCCCCCAAACGAGCTGTTTTTT. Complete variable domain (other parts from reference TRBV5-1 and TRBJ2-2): KAGVTQTPRYLIKTRGQQVTLSCSPISGHRSVSWYQQTPGQGLQFLFEYFSETQRNKGNFPGRFSGRQFSNSRSEMNVSTLELGDSALYLCASSFGPPNELFFGEGSRLTVL.

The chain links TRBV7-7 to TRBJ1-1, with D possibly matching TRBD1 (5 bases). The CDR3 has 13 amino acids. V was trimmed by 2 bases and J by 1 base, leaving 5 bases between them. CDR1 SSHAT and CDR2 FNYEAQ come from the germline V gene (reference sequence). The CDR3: CASSLTGNTEAFF. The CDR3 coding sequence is TGTGCCAGCAGCTTAACAGGGAACACTGAAGCTTTCTTT.

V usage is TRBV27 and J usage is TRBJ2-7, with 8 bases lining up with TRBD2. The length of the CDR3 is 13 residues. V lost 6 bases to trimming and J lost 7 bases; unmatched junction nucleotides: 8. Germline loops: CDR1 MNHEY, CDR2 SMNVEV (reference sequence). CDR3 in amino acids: CASSTGGGLEQYV. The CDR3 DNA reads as TGTGCCAGCAGCACGGGAGGGGGTCTTGAGCAGTACGTC.

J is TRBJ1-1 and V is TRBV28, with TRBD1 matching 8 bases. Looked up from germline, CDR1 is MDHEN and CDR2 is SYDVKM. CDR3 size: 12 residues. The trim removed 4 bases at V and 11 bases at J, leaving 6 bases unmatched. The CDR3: CASSSRTGIAFF. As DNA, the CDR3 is TGTGCCAGCAGTTCTCGGACAGGGATCGCTTTCTTT.

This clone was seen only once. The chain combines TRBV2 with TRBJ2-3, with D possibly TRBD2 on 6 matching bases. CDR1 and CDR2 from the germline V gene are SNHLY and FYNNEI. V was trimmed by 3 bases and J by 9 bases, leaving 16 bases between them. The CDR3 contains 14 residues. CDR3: CASSEDHMGGTQYF. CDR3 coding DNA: TGTGCCAGCAGTGAGGACCATATGGGAGGAACGCAGTATTTT.

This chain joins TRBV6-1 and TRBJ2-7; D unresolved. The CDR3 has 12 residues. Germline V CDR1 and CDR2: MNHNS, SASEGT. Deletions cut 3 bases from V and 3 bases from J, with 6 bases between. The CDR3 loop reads CASSENNYEQYF. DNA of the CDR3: TGTGCCAGCAGTGAGAACAACTACGAGCAGTACTTC.

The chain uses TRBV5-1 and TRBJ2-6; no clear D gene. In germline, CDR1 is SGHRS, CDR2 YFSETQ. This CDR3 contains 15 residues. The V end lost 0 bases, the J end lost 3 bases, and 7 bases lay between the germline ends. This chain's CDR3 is CASSLVAGGANVLTF. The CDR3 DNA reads TGCGCCAGCAGCTTGGTGGCAGGTGGGGCCAACGTCCTGACTTTC. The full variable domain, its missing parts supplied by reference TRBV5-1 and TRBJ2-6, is KAGVTQTPRYLIKTRGQQVTLSCSPISGHRSVSWYQQTPGQGLQFLFEYFSETQRNKGNFPGRFSGRQFSNSRSEMNVSTLELGDSALYLCASSLVAGGANVLTFGAGSRLTVL.

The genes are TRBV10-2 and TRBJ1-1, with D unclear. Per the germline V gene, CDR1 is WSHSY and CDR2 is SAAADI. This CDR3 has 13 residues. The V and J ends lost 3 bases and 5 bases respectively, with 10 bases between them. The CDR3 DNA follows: TGCGCCAGCAGTGATCCGGGGATGACTGAAGCTTTCTTT. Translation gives CASSDPGMTEAFF.